These 14 T cell receptor beta chains came from one sample sequenced in a study of blood T cell repertoires in COVID-19 (dated by TCRdb to 2018 to 2021). Library construction relied on the immunoSEQ multiplex PCR assay. TCRdb took over this immuneACCESS table, retaining in-frame rearrangements with V and J assigned. Such tables are incomplete; in checked studies, under half of the missing clones stem from an unresolved V gene, and the remainder is unexplained. The sample has tens of thousands of clones on record, about 75% of them singletons. The top ten clones comprise about 8.7% of the sample. Sequencing input: peripheral blood. These receptors all stem from a man between 65 and 85 years old with active or convalescent COVID-19.

The chain couples TRBV28 to TRBJ1-5, with 7 bases that match TRBD1. V shed 3 bases, J shed 9 bases, and the junction held 2 bases outside the gene matches. The CDR3 loop spans 12 amino acids. In germline, CDR1 is MDHEN, CDR2 SYDVKM. CDR3 loop: CASSFQGGPQHF. For the CDR3, the DNA is TGTGCCAGCAGTTTTCAGGGGGGGCCCCAGCATTTT.

In its sample, this clone was seen once. The chain combines TRBV9 with TRBJ1-5; D unclear. Germline-derived CDR1 and CDR2 are SGDLS and YYNGEE. CDR3 length: 15 residues. The V and J ends lost 1 base and 0 bases respectively, with 8 bases between them. CDR3 nucleotide sequence: TGTGCCAGCAGCGTAAACGGTAATAGCAATCAGCCCCAGCATTTT. Translated, it gives CASSVNGNSNQPQHF.

This chain uses TRBV2 with TRBJ2-3; tentative D call: TRBD1 (5 bases). This CDR3 is 14 amino acids long. Germline lookup yields CDR1 SNHLY and CDR2 FYNNEI. V was cut by 4 bases and J by 7 bases, with 15 bases left in between. In nucleotides, the CDR3 is TGTGCCAGCAGTGCCTTTCAGGGATCGAATACGCAGTATTTT. It is translated as CASSAFQGSNTQYF.

V and J are TRBV9 and TRBJ1-4; 10 bases are shared with TRBD1. The ends lost 4 bases at V and 8 bases at J; junction bases unmatched: 5. The germline V gene has CDR1 SGDLS and CDR2 YYNGEE. The CDR3 consists of 14 residues. The CDR3 reads CASSPSDRGEKLFF. CDR3 nucleotides: TGTGCCAGCAGCCCCTCGGACAGGGGGGAAAAACTGTTTTTT.

The chain links TRBV4-2 to TRBJ2-6; 8 bases are a match to TRBD1. The CDR3 runs 20 residues. V shed 2 bases and J 0 bases; nucleotides not matched to a gene: 12. CDR1 is LGHNA, CDR2 YNFKEQ, per germline. The CDR3 loop is CASSQRTTGTGRSGANVLTF. The CDR3 region has the DNA TGTGCCAGCAGCCAACGAACGACCGGGACAGGCCGCTCTGGGGCCAACGTCCTGACTTTC.

This chain connects TRBV6-5 to TRBJ2-1, with unresolved D. Germline V gives CDR1 MNHEY, CDR2 SVGAGI. V gave up 5 bases and J gave up 1 base, with 6 bases separating them. This CDR3 comprises 13 residues. DNA for the CDR3: TGTGCCAGCAGTCTTCGGTCCTACAATGAGCAGTTCTTC. Amino acid sequence: CASSLRSYNEQFF.

The chain joins TRBV7-9 to TRBJ2-7; 10 nucleotides agree with TRBD2. The CDR3 covers 17 residues. CDR1 and CDR2 from the germline V gene are SEHNR and FQNEAQ (reference sequence). Unmatched junction bases numbered 12, after V lost 5 bases and J lost 2 bases. The CDR3, as DNA: TGTGCCAGCAGCCCCCGGTTAATAGCGGGGGGTCCCTACGAGCAGTACTTC. It translates to CASSPRLIAGGPYEQYF.

CDR3 sequence reads: CAWSHTSGELFF. The CDR3 nucleotides read TGTGCCTGGAGTCACACCAGCGGGGAGCTGTTTTTT. The chain combines TRBV30 with TRBJ2-2, with D unclear. The germline V gene encodes CDR1 GTSNPN and CDR2 SVGIG (reference sequence). The CDR3 is 12 amino acids. With 2 bases removed from V and 7 bases from J, the gap between germline ends came to 8 bases.

The gene calls are TRBV5-1 and TRBJ2-7, with 8 bases lining up with TRBD1. V was clipped by 4 bases and J by 4 bases; unmatched bases: 10. Germline V gene sequence: CDR1 SGHRS, CDR2 YFSETQ. The CDR3 loop spans 15 amino acids. The CDR3 bases are TGCGCCAGCAGCACCCCGACAGGGGCGTCGTACGAGCAGTACTTC. Translated: CASSTPTGASYEQYF.

This clone was observed once. For the CDR3, the DNA is TGTGCCAGCAGCTTAGCTGGAGACCCCGGGTCCAAAAACATTCAGTACTTC. Its protein is CASSLAGDPGSKNIQYF. The chain joins TRBV11-2 to TRBJ2-4; D is ambiguous. The CDR3 runs 17 residues. Trimming shortened V by 1 base and J by 2 bases, and 15 bases separated the two germline ends. The V gene's germline CDR1 is SGHAT and CDR2 FQNNGV.

The chain couples TRBV2 to TRBJ2-3; D ambiguous. The CDR3 covers 13 residues. V lost 6 bases and J lost 10, with 17 bases in between. In germline, CDR1 is SNHLY, CDR2 FYNNEI. Here the CDR3 reads CASSPAPPHPQYF. The CDR3 bases are TGTGCCAGCAGCCCCGCGCCACCCCATCCGCAGTATTTT. Variable domain in full (rest from reference TRBV2 and TRBJ2-3): EPEVTQTPSHQVTQMGQEVILRCVPISNHLYFYWYRQILGQKVEFLVSFYNNEISEKSEIFDDQFSVERPDGSNFTLKIRSTKLEDSAMYFCASSPAPPHPQYFGPGTRLTVL.

Comment on this clone: The sample contains more than one DNA sequence encoding this CDR3. The V call is TRBV19, the J call TRBJ1-1, with TRBD1 identical over 10 bases. With V trimmed by 5 bases and J by 2 bases, 2 bases remained unmatched. Germline V gene data show CDR1 as LNHDA and CDR2 as SQIVND (reference sequence). The CDR3 totals 14 residues. CDR3 in amino acids: CASSVTGGNTEAFF. The CDR3 bases are TGTGCCAGTAGTGTGACAGGGGGCAACACTGAAGCTTTCTTT.

The chain combines TRBV4-1 with TRBJ2-1; a possible D gene is TRBD2 (7 bases). The CDR3 covers 12 residues. Germline CDR1 MGHRA, CDR2 YSYEKL. The V gene lost 3 bases and the J gene lost 12 bases, with 12 bases spanning the gap. In nucleotides, the CDR3 is TGCGCCAGCAGCCAGATAGGGGGGGGGCAGTTCTTC. Amino acid sequence: CASSQIGGGQFF.

In DNA form, the CDR3 reads TGTGCCAGCAGAACGGTACCTAGCGGGGAGTACGAGCAGTACTTC. It encodes CASRTVPSGEYEQYF. J is TRBJ2-7 and V is TRBV6-5; 9 positions match TRBD2. The CDR3 has 15 amino acids. CDR1 is MNHEY and CDR2 is SVGAGI in the germline V gene. The J segment lost 4 bases and the V segment lost 6 bases, leaving 10 bases of the junction unmatched.